This T cell receptor beta chain was sequenced in a study of blood T cell repertoires in COVID-19. Data came from immunoSEQ multiplex PCR; TCRdb stores just in-frame clones and leaves some out. The sample has approximately 360,000 clones, 70% to 90% seen once. Looked up from germline, CDR1 is SGHDT and CDR2 is YYEEEE. Germline trimming cut 4 bases from V and 7 bases from J; bases unmatched to any gene: 4. There are 12 residues in the CDR3. The chain links TRBV5-6 to TRBJ2-7; TRBD2 aligns across 8 bases. Sequencing used PBMCs or T cells enriched from blood (not recorded which). This receptor was obtained from a woman aged 25 to 39 with acute COVID-19. The DNA for the CDR3 is TGTGCCAGCAGCAGACTAGCGAGGGAGCAGTACTTC. Encoded protein: CASSRLAREQYF. The complete variable domain, with remaining parts taken from reference TRBV5-6 and TRBJ2-7, reads DAGVTQSPTHLIKTRGQQVTLRCSPKSGHDTVSWYQQALGQGPQFIFQYYEEEERQRGNFPDRFSGHQFPNYSSELNVNALLLGDSALYLCASSRLAREQYFGPGTRLTVT.